The sequence of this T cell receptor beta chain was determined in a study of blood T cell repertoires in COVID-19. On the study more broadly: Samples of COVID-19 (acute and convalescent) were obtained from the United States, Italy and Spain. PBMCs, B-cell-depleted T cells, or T cells provided the cDNA or gDNA that made up the material.

In the original workflow: Reference gene primer amplification yielded estimated nucleated cell counts. Clones were sequenced by immunoSEQ multiplex PCR, and TCRdb holds only the in-frame ones, with some missing. V and J calls and clone size follow that table, whereas D and trimming were derived from the DNA. The repertoire has about 270,000 clones, around nine tenths of them found once; the top ten carry approximately 9%. The CDR3 covers 17 residues. The sequencing input was peripheral blood. The chain has TRBV21-1 and TRBJ1-1; the table calls TRBD1, which could not be checked here. TRBV21-1 is recorded as a pseudogene. This receptor was obtained from a man aged 40-55 years with active or convalescent COVID-19. The CDR3 DNA reads as TGTGCCAGCAGCAAAGTACCGAAAAAAAGGACACCCACTGAAGCTTTCTTT. It yields the protein CASSKVPKKRTPTEAFF.